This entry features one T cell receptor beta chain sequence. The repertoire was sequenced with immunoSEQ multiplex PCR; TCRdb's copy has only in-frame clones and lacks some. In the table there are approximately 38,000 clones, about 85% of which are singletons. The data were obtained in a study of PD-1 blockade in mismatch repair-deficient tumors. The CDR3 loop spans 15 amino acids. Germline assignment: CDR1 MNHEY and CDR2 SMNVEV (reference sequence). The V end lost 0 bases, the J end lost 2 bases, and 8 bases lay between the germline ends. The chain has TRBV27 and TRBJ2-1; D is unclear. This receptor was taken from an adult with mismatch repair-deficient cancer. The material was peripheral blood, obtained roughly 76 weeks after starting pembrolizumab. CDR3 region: CASSLSDLAYNEQFF. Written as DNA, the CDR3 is TGTGCCAGCAGTTTATCGGATCTAGCCTACAATGAGCAGTTCTTC.